The source of this TCR beta chain is a study of identical twins. This clonotype was observed at least ten times. V was clipped by 6 bases and J by 4 bases; unmatched bases: 9. The CDR3 contains 13 residues. Germline V gene data show CDR1 as SQVTM and CDR2 as ANQGSEA. TCRdb called the 5' RACE reads again in MiXCR, with one record for every CDR3 protein. Here the sample spans approximately 690,000 distinct CDR3 sequences, roughly 6% being singletons. This TCR came from a young man in good health. Sequenced: naive T cells sorted from blood. J is TRBJ2-7 and V is TRBV29-1; 7 positions match TRBD2. The CDR3 sequence is CSVYGTTEYEQYF. CDR3 bases: TGCAGCGTGTACGGGACTACCGAATACGAGCAGTACTTC.